The rows below give T cell receptor beta chains drawn from one sample of a study of blood T cell repertoires in COVID-19. Some clones are missing from TCRdb's copy, which holds only in-frame ones; the method was immunoSEQ multiplex PCR. The top ten hold approximately 11% of the sample, which has about 130,000 clones, 60% to 80% seen once. Source material: peripheral blood. The receptors here all came from a man between 60 and 75 years old who had recovered from COVID-19. Each CDR3 is given with its conserved first and last residue. The D gene is left open where the match is weak. Only some rows state a clone size, as once, few, many or a class for expanded clones.

d_gene	v_gene	abundance	len	j_gene	CDR3nt	CDR3aa
NA	TRBV6-2/TRBV6-3	NA	14	TRBJ1-5	TGTGCCAGCAGTTACTCGAGACAGTTTCAGCCCCAGCATTTT	CASSYSRQFQPQHF
NA	TRBV10-3	NA	13	TRBJ1-6	TGTGCCACTGGGGGACAAGACAATTCACCCCTCCACTTT	CATGGQDNSPLHF
NA	TRBV5-1	NA	14	TRBJ1-2	TGCGCCAGCAGCTTGTTGAGCACCGCCGTGGGCTACACCTTC	CASSLLSTAVGYTF
TRBD2	TRBV27	NA	16	TRBJ2-2	TGTGCCAGCAGTAAGGGACTAGCGGGGTTCACCGGGGAGCTGTTTTTT	CASSKGLAGFTGELFF
NA	TRBV20-1	NA	13	TRBJ1-4	TGCAGTGCAAGTGTCAGGGGTTCTGAAAAACTGTTTTTT	CSASVRGSEKLFF
TRBD1	TRBV24-1	NA	13	TRBJ1-2	TGTGCCACCAGTGACTCGACAGGGCCCGGCTACACCTTC	CATSDSTGPGYTF
TRBD1	TRBV5-4	NA	14	TRBJ2-3	TGTGCCAGCAGCTTGGACAGGGGTGCAGATACGCAGTATTTT	CASSLDRGADTQYF
NA	TRBV5-4	NA	14	TRBJ2-3	TGTGCCAGCTCGCGGCGGGGAGACACAGATACGCAGTATTTT	CASSRRGDTDTQYF
TRBD1	TRBV27	medium-sized	16	TRBJ2-7	TGTGCCAGCAGCCTAACCCGGACAGGGTGGCCCTACGAGCAGTACTTC	CASSLTRTGWPYEQYF
TRBD2	TRBV19	NA	16	TRBJ2-1	TGTGCCAGTAGTATTACGGGGACTAGCGCCTACAATGAGCAGTTCTTC	CASSITGTSAYNEQFF
TRBD1	TRBV6-5	NA	16	TRBJ1-6	TGTGCCAGCAGTTACCAGGGGGCGGTGGGTGATTCACCCCTCCACTTT	CASSYQGAVGDSPLHF
NA	TRBV12-3/TRBV12-4	many	13	TRBJ2-2	TGTGCCAGCAGTAGGGGCGGCACCGGGGAGCTGTTTTTT	CASSRGGTGELFF
TRBD1	TRBV29-1	few	13	TRBJ1-2	TGCAGCGTGTGGACAGGGTGGGACTATGGCTACACCTTC	CSVWTGWDYGYTF
TRBD2	TRBV19	NA	14	TRBJ2-1	TGTGCCAGTAGGAAACTAGCGGGGGGCTATGAGCAGTTCTTC	CASRKLAGGYEQFF
TRBD2	TRBV4-1	NA	16	TRBJ2-7	TGCGCCAGCAGCCAAGGGCTGAGCCCGGGAGGGGGCGAGCAGTACTTC	CASSQGLSPGGGEQYF
TRBD2	TRBV29-1	NA	15	TRBJ2-2	TGCAGCGTTGAGGCGGGGGGTCGGAACACCGGGGAGCTGTTTTTT	CSVEAGGRNTGELFF
NA	TRBV2	NA	13	TRBJ2-7	TGTGCCAGCAGGCGGGACCGGACCTACGAGCAGTACTTC	CASRRDRTYEQYF
TRBD2	TRBV6-1	NA	17	TRBJ2-5	TGTGCCAGCAGTGGGGTACTAGCGGGGAACAACCAAGAGACCCAGTACTTC	CASSGVLAGNNQETQYF
TRBD2	TRBV3-1/TRBV3-2	NA	14	TRBJ2-5	TGTGCCAGCAGTCGGGGGGTAGTACGAGAGACCCAGTACTTC	CASSRGVVRETQYF
NA	TRBV9	few	14	TRBJ1-3	TGTGCCAGCAGCGTGGCTGGCTCTGGAAACACCATATATTTT	CASSVAGSGNTIYF
TRBD1	TRBV9	NA	16	TRBJ2-3	TGTGCCAGCAGCGTAGCGACACAGGGGGCAACAGATACGCAGTATTTT	CASSVATQGATDTQYF
NA	TRBV6-1	NA	16	TRBJ1-4	TGTGCCAGCAGTGCACCAACAGGGTACCGAAATGAAAAACTGTTTTTT	CASSAPTGYRNEKLFF
NA	TRBV7-9	NA	15	TRBJ1-1	TGTGCCAGCAGCTTCGGTGGGGGGAGGAACACTGAAGCTTTCTTT	CASSFGGGRNTEAFF
NA	TRBV10-3	NA	13	TRBJ1-1	TGTGCCATCAGTGAGTCGAGGCAAACTGAAGCTTTCTTT	CAISESRQTEAFF
TRBD1	TRBV9	many	15	TRBJ2-1	TGTGCCAGCAGCGCAACCGGGACAGGCTACAATGAGCAGTTCTTC	CASSATGTGYNEQFF
TRBD2	TRBV6-4	few	13	TRBJ2-1	TGTGCCAGCAGTGTCACTAGCGGGAATGAGCAGTTCTTC	CASSVTSGNEQFF
TRBD2	TRBV28	NA	13	TRBJ2-1	TGTGCCACCCTAGCGGGGGGGTACAATGAGCAGTTCTTC	CATLAGGYNEQFF
TRBD1	TRBV27	NA	15	TRBJ1-2	TGTGCCAGCAGTCTGCTGGGACAGGGGGCCGGTGGCTACACCTTC	CASSLLGQGAGGYTF
NA	TRBV19	NA	14	TRBJ1-2	TGTGCCAGTAGTATAGACCGGGACATCTATGGCTACACCTTC	CASSIDRDIYGYTF
TRBD1	TRBV6-1	NA	15	TRBJ1-2	TGTGCCAGCAGTGACGGGGGACAGACTAACTATGGCTACACCTTC	CASSDGGQTNYGYTF
NA	TRBV25-1	few	17	TRBJ2-2	TGTGCCAGCAGTACCAGCCGGACAGCGCTCAACACCGGGGAGCTGTTTTTT	CASSTSRTALNTGELFF
TRBD1	TRBV28	NA	17	TRBJ2-1	TGTGCCAGCAGTTGGGGGACATCGCTGGGACGGGACAGTGAGCAGTTCTTC	CASSWGTSLGRDSEQFF
NA	TRBV11-2	NA	14	TRBJ2-5	TGTGCCAGCAGCTTAGACCACAGTGGAGAGACCCAGTACTTC	CASSLDHSGETQYF
TRBD1	TRBV5-1	NA	14	TRBJ1-4	TGCGCCAGCAGGACAGGGGGAGGGGATGAAAAACTGTTTTTT	CASRTGGGDEKLFF
NA	TRBV6-5	NA	16	TRBJ2-1	TGTGCCAGCAGCTACGCAGGTAGTGTATCCTACAATGAGCAGTTCTTC	CASSYAGSVSYNEQFF
TRBD1	TRBV30	NA	15	TRBJ2-5	TGTGCCTGGAGTCCCGGGACAGGAAAAGGAGAGACCCAGTACTTC	CAWSPGTGKGETQYF
TRBD1	TRBV7-3	NA	14	TRBJ2-3	TGTGCCAGCAGCCAGACAGGGGGCACAGATACGCAGTATTTT	CASSQTGGTDTQYF
NA	TRBV2	NA	13	TRBJ1-2	TGTGCCAGCAGTGAAAGGGGAGGGGATGGCTACACCTTC	CASSERGGDGYTF
TRBD2	TRBV3-1/TRBV3-2	NA	14	TRBJ2-7	TGTGCCAGCAGACGTAGCGGGGGAGAATACGAGCAGTACTTC	CASRRSGGEYEQYF
NA	TRBV11-2	NA	14	TRBJ2-7	TGTGCCAGCAGCTTAGATCCGGCGGACTACGAGCAGTACTTC	CASSLDPADYEQYF